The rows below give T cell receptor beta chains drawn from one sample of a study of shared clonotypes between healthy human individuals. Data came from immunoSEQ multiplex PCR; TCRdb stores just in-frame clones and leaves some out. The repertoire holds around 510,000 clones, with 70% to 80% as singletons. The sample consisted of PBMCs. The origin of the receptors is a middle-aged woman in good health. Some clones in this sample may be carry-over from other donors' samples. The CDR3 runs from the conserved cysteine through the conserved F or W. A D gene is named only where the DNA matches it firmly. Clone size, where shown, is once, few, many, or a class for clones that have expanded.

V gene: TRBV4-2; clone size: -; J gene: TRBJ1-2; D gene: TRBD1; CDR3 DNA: TGTGCCAGCAGCCACCCTGCAGGGGGCTTTGACTATGGCTACACCTTC; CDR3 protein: CASSHPAGGFDYGYTF
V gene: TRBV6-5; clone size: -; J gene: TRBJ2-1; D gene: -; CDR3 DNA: TGTGCCAGCAGGAGGACTGACTACAATGAGCAGTTCTTC; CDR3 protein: CASRRTDYNEQFF
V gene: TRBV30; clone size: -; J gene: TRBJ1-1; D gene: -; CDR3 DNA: TGTGCCTGGAGTGTACTTAAACAGAGGAACACTGAAGCTTTCTTT; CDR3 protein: CAWSVLKQRNTEAFF
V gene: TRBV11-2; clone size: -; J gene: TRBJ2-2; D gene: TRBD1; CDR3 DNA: TGTGCCAGCAGCTCGACAGGGGGAACCGGGGAGCTGTTTTTT; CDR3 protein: CASSSTGGTGELFF
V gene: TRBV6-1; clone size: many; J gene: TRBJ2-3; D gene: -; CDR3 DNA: TGTGCCAGCAGTGAATCAGGCGGCCTAACGGGGCATACGCAGTATTTT; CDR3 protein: CASSESGGLTGHTQYF
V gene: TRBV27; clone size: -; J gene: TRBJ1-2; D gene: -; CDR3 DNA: TGTGCCAGCAGTTTTGGCCTGACGAGCCCAGGCGGCTACACCTTC; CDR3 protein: CASSFGLTSPGGYTF
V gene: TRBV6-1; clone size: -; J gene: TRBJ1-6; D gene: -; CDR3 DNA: TGTGCCAGCAGTGAGGAAGGACCCCTCCACTTT; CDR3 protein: CASSEEGPLHF
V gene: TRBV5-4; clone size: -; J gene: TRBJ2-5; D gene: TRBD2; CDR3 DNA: TGTGCCAGCAGCTTGGATTTAGCGGGGGGGGAGACCCAGTACTTC; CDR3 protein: CASSLDLAGGETQYF
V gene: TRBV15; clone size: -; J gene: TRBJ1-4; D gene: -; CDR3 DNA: TGTGCCACCAGCAGAGATCGGATGGAGAATGAAAAACTGTTTTTT; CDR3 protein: CATSRDRMENEKLFF
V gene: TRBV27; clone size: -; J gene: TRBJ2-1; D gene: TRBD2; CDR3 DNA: TGTGCCAGCAGTAAACTAGCGGCGTTCTACAATGAGCAGTTCTTC; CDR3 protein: CASSKLAAFYNEQFF
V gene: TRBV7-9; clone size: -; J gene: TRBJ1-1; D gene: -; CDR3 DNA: TGTGCCAGCAGCCCACAGGGGAACACTGAAGCTTTCTTT; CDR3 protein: CASSPQGNTEAFF
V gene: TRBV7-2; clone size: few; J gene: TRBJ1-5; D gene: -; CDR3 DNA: TGTGCCAGCAGCTTAGAGCAGGCGTCCAATCAGCCCCAGCATTTT; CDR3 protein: CASSLEQASNQPQHF
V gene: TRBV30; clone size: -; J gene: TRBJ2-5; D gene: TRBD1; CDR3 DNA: TGTGCCTTAACAGGGGGCTCGGAGACCCAGTACTTC; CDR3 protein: CALTGGSETQYF
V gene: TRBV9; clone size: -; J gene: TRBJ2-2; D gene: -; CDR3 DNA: TGTGCCAGCAGCGGATATGCGGAGGGAATAGGGGACACCGGGGAGCTGTTTTTT; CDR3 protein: CASSGYAEGIGDTGELFF
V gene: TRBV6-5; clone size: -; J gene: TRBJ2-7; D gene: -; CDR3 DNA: TGTGCCAGCAGTTTGGACAGCTACGAGCAGTACTTC; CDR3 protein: CASSLDSYEQYF
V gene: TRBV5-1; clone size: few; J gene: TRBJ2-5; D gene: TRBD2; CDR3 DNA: TGCGCCAGCAGCGGGATCGGGAGGGGCCAAGAGACCCAGTACTTC; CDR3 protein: CASSGIGRGQETQYF
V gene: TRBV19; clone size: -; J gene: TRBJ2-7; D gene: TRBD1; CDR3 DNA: TGTGCCAGTAGTATCCGACAGGGGAATGTCGAGCAGTACTTC; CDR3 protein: CASSIRQGNVEQYF
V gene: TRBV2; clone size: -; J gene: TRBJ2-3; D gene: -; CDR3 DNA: TGTGCCAGCAGTGCGGTAGTTACGCAGTATTTT; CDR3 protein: CASSAVVTQYF
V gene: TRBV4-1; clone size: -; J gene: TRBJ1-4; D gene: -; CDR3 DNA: TGCGCCAGCAGCCAGTGGGGGGGGTTTACTAATGAAAAACTGTTTTTT; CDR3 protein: CASSQWGGFTNEKLFF
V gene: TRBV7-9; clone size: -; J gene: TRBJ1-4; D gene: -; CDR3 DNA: TGTGCCAGCAGCTACAGAGCAACTAATGAAAAACTGTTTTTT; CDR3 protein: CASSYRATNEKLFF
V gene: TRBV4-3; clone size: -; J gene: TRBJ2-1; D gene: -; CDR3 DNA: TGCGCCAGCAGCTACATCAGTTACAATGAGCAGTTCTTC; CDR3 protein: CASSYISYNEQFF
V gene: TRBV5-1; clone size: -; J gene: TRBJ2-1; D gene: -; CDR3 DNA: TGCGCCAGCAGGGTCATGTTGGGGTCCTACAATGAGCAGTTCTTC; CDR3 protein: CASRVMLGSYNEQFF
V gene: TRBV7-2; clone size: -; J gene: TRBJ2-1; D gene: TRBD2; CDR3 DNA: TGTGCCAGCAGCTTAGACGCTAGCGGGGCGAATGAGCAGTTCTTC; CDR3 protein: CASSLDASGANEQFF
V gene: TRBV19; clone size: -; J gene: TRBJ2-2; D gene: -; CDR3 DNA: TGTGCCAGTAGTATAGGGGAGGCCGGGGAGCTGTTTTTT; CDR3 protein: CASSIGEAGELFF
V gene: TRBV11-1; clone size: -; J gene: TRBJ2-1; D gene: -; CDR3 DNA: TGTGCCAGCAGCTTAGTTTACGATGAGCAGTTCTTC; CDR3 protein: CASSLVYDEQFF